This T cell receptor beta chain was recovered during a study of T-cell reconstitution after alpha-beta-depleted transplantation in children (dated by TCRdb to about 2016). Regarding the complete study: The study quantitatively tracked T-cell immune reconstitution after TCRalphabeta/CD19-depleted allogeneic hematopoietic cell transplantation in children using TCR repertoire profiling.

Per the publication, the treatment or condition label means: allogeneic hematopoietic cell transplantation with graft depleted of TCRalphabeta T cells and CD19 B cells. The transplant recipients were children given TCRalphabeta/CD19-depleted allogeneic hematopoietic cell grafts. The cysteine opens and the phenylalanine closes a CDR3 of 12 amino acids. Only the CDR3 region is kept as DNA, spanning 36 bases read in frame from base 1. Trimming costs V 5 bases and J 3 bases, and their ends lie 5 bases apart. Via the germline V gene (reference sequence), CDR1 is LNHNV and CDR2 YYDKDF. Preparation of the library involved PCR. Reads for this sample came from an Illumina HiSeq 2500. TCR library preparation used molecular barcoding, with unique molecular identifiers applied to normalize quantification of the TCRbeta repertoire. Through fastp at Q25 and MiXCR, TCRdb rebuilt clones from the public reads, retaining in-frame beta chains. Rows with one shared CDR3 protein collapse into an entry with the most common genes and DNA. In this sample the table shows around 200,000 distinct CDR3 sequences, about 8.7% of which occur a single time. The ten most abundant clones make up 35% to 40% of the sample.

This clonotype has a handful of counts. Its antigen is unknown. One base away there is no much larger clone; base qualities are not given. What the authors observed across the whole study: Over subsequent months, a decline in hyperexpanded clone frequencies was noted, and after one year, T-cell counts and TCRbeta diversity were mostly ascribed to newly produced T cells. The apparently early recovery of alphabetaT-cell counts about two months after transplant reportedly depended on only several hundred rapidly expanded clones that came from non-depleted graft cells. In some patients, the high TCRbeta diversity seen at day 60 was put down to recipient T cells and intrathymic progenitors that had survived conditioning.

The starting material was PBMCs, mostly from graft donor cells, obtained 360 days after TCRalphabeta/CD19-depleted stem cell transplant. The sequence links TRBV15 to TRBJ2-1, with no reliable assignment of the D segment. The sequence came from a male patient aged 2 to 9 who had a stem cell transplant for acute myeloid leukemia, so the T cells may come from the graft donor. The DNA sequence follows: TGTGCCACCAGCCCCCACTACAATGAGCAGTTCTTC. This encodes CATSPHYNEQFF.